This entry concerns a single TCR beta chain. Its target antigen remains unknown. No base quality information exists; no much larger clone differs at one position. The CDR3 runs 13 amino acids, cysteine and phenylalanine included. Just the 39-base CDR3 DNA is kept, in frame starting at base 1. Cut back by 6 bases and 8 bases, the V and J ends lie 14 bases apart. Looking up the germline V gene (reference sequence) yields CDR1 LGHDT and CDR2 YNNKEL. The data were obtained in a study of blood T cell repertoires in COVID-19 (dated by TCRdb to the early 2020s). As for the study more broadly: Collaborator samples came from the United States, Italy and Spain and covered acute and convalescent phases of COVID-19. Where available, HLA class I and class II types were taken from metadata supplied by the sample provider and were not determined by assay-based typing. The repertoires were released in a freely available public database intended as a resource for research on the immune response to SARS-CoV-2. Samples were obtained from the ongoing ImmuneRACE study (first 160 participants) and from some 1,200 subjects provided by 6 global collaborators. Nearly every sample came with metadata listing a de-identified subject ID, COVID-19 status, age in years and sex. The prospective study material was composed of cDNA or gDNA derived from T cells, B-cell-depleted T cells, or PBMCs. Subjects who had been exposed to COVID-19, were actively infected with it, or had recovered from it provided the deeply sampled blood TCRbeta repertoires that made up the dataset. Beyond this particular receptor, the publication reports: Clinical and demographic metadata were provided uncurated, with the amount varying by source and participant.

The immunoSEQ Assay, a bias-controlled multiplex PCR, was used to amplify TCRbeta CDR3 regions from genomic DNA. The paper's processing steps were these. The number of nucleated cells in each sample was estimated from the amplification of reference gene primers within the assay. To quantify the absolute abundance of each unique TCRbeta CDR3 rearrangement, sequence reads were collapsed and filtered. For each sample, productive Simpson clonality was calculated by taking the square root of Simpson's diversity index across productive rearrangements. TCRdb retrieved this table from immuneACCESS and kept in-frame rearrangements only. Not all clones are present; in checked studies, unresolved V genes account for under half, and no reason is known for the remainder. D and trimming come from the DNA, and the V and J calls and clone size come from that table. Present in this sample are about 240,000 clones, around 88% of which were seen just once. The top ten constitute about 3.1% of the sample.

A second Seattle source provided samples from volunteer blood donors who had recovered from COVID-19. The collaborating institutions used their own protocols to collect whole blood in K2EDTA tubes. For TCRbeta analysis, collaborators shipped samples as frozen whole blood, isolated PBMCs, or DNA extracted from either of those sample types. The chain uses TRBV3-1 (or the pseudogene TRBV3-2) and TRBJ1-3; the D gene is perhaps TRBD1, from 5 matching bases. The sequenced sample consisted of peripheral blood. This sequence originates from a young woman who had recovered from COVID-19. CDR3 region: CASRFRQSDTIYF. The DNA reads TGTGCCAGCAGATTCCGACAGTCTGACACCATATATTTT.